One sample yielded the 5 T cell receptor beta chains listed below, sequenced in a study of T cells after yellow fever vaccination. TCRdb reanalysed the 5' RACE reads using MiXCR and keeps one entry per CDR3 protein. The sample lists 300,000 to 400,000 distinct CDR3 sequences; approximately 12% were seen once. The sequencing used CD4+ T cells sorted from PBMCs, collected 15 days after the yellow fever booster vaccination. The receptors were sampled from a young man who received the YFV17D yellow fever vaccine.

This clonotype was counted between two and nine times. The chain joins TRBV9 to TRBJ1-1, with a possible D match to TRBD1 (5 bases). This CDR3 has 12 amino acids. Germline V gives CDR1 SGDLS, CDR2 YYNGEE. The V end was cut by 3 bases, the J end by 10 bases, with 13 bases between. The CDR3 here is CASSAWDLRAFF. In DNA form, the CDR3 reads TGTGCCAGCAGCGCCTGGGACCTCCGAGCTTTCTTT. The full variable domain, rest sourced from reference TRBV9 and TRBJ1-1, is DSGVTQTPKHLITATGQRVTLRCSPRSGDLSVYWYQQSLDQGLQFLIQYYNGEERAKGNILERFSAQQFPDLHSELNLSSLELGDSALYFCASSAWDLRAFFGQGTRLTVV.

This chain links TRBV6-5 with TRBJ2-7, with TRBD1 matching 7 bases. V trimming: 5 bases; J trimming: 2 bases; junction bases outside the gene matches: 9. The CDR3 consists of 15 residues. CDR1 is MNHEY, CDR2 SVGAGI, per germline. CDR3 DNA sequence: TGTGCCAGCAGTAAGTATAGCGACAGGGCCTACGAGCAGTACGTC. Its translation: CASSKYSDRAYEQYV.

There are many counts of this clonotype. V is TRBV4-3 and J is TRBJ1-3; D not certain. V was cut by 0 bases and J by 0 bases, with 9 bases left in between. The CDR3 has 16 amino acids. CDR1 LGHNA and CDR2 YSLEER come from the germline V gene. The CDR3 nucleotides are TGCGCCAGCAGCCAAGATCTGGTAATCTCTGGAAACACCATATATTTT. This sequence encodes CASSQDLVISGNTIYF.

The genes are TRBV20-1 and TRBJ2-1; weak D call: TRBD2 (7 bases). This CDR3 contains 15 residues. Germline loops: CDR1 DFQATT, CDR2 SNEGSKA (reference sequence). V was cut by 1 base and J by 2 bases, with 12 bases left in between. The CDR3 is CSARAGGGAYNEQFF. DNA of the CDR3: TGCAGTGCTAGAGCTGGCGGGGGCGCCTACAATGAGCAGTTCTTC.

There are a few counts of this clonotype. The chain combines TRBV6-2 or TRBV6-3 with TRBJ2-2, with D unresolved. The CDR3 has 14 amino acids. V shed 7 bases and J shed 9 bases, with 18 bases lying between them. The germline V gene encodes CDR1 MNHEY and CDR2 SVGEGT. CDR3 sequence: CASTRAPDLRELFF. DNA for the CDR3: TGTGCCAGCACTAGGGCCCCAGATTTGAGGGAGCTGTTTTTT.